This TCR beta chain was obtained from a study of regulatory T cells in long-lasting Graves disease (dated by TCRdb to the early 2020s). Turning to the overall study: In the newly diagnosed Graves' disease group, patients had been taking antithyroid drugs for less than 3 months. A total of some 35 samples underwent TCR sequencing, from about 13 patients with persistent Graves' disease and 20 or so patients with newly diagnosed Graves' disease. This study used TCR sequencing and RNA sequencing of peripheral blood to compare persistent Graves' disease patients against newly diagnosed Graves' disease patients. The study took place in China and was registered as a clinical trial. Study-wide conclusions, independent of this receptor: TRBV28, TRBJ1-2 and TRBJ2-5 were preferentially used in persistent disease, while TRBV20-1 and TRBJ2-1 were favored in newly diagnosed disease. The study examined only peripheral blood because the primary lesion, thyroid tissue, could not be accessed. Persistent Graves' disease patients showed lower TCR Shannon entropy and fewer highly expanded clones than newly diagnosed patients, suggesting clonal expansion. Only the TCR beta chain was sequenced and analyzed. Persistent patients shared more public clonotypes among themselves (around 2,700) than newly diagnosed patients did (more than 850). The small sample size was acknowledged by the authors as a limitation that may reduce accuracy.

This sample's time point label indicates: newly diagnosed GD, antithyroid drugs for less than 3 months. RNA was extracted from PBMCs in TRIzol for both TCR sequencing and RNA sequencing. Graves' disease was diagnosed according to American Thyroid Association guidelines. Patients were recruited from an endocrinology department in Xi'an, China. From each patient, nine milliliters of peripheral blood was collected into an EDTA anticoagulant tube. Ficoll Paque Plus density gradient separation was used to isolate PBMCs, and no additional T cell sorting was done. RNA quality was checked with an Agilent 2100 Bioanalyzer and agarose gel, and concentration with a NanoDrop 2000. This clonotype was seen repeatedly, ten times or more. What antigen it recognizes has not been identified. No much larger clonotype is one base removed from it; base qualities were not supplied. V is pared back by 5 bases and J by 6 bases, with 24 bases lying between the germline termini. CDR1 is given as SEHNR and CDR2 as FQNEAQ, both from the germline V gene (reference sequence). The CDR3 numbers 17 residues from cysteine through phenylalanine. The DNA shown is the 51-base CDR3, in frame from base 1.

Libraries were prepared through multiplex PCR. The instrument was an Illumina HiSeq 4000. CDR3 regions were amplified by Arm-PCR with iRepertoire HTBI primers to construct TCR beta libraries. PCR products were gel purified before sequencing. Regarding the original processing steps: Gene usage analysis of CDR3 amino acid clonotypes used the 62 TRBV and 14 to 15 TRBJ segments found across samples. Filtered high-quality paired reads were merged into contigs using COPE and FqMerger. Contigs were aligned with BLAST to IMGT TRBV, TRBD and TRBJ reference genes, and CDR3 was defined per IMGT. Highly expanded clones were defined as clonotypes with a frequency above 0.1%. Shannon entropy served as the measure of repertoire diversity, while the Gini coefficient captured V-J evenness. Public clonotypes were defined as clonotypes shared by more than one individual. The public sequencing data were trimmed at Q25 with fastp and processed into clonotypes with MiXCR by TCRdb, which kept only in-frame beta chains. Every distinct CDR3 protein forms one entry, paired with its most common genes and DNA. V and J calls and clone size were set by TCRdb, not the authors. The sample table contains approximately 400,000 distinct CDR3 sequences; only one count was recorded for 15% of them. The ten biggest clones cover about 8% of the sample.

This same sample was also part of a study on T cells in Graves' hyperthyroidism and ophthalmopathy. The second study, in turn, reports: Stable Graves' hyperthyroidism was defined as no progression to ophthalmopathy during 18 months of follow-up. Hyperthyroidism patients were aged 18 to 65 years and newly diagnosed, with disease duration of less than 2 months. Patients with uncontrolled infections, other autoimmune diseases, pregnancy or lactation were excluded. Clinical symptoms, serum thyroxine and TRAb, thyroid ultrasound, and orbital computed tomography formed the basis for the diagnoses. The TCR CDR3 was subjected to a first round of RT-PCR using the HTBI primer set and the Qiagen OneStep RT-PCR kit. Blood samples also contained most of the expanded thyroid clonotypes (frequency above 0.001), which suggests that blood repertoires may reflect thyroid immune responses. A 13 V-J signature model separated ophthalmopathy from stable hyperthyroidism, with 87.88% sensitivity and just under 84% specificity in cross-validation and 80%/75% in testing. During validation, the model predicted progression to ophthalmopathy a median of around six months ahead of onset, with more than 60% sensitivity and 72% to 85% specificity. To identify TCR V-J signatures that set the groups apart, the researchers used a discovery cohort of about a hundred patients, made up of under 50 with Graves' ophthalmopathy and about 60 with stable Graves' hyperthyroidism. Whether ophthalmopathy could be predicted prospectively was tested in an independent validation cohort made up of 18 to 20 hyperthyroidism patients plus 17 patients who later progressed to ophthalmopathy. For training and testing, the roughly 100 patients in the discovery cohort were randomly divided in a 7:3 ratio. The study also compared thyroid tissue and blood T-cell repertoires from about six Graves' hyperthyroidism patients. Following sampling, methimazole starting at 30 mg daily was given to hyperthyroidism patients, and high-dose intravenous methylprednisolone was given to ophthalmopathy patients. The libraries were constructed in a second round of multiplex PCR and then size-selected and purified. The libraries were sequenced on an Illumina HiSeq2000 using paired-end 100 bp reads. SOAPnuke was used to process the raw data, removing reads that contained adapters or uncalled bases, had a mean Phred below 15, or lacked an exact match to the constant primer or identifier. High-quality paired reads were merged with COPE v1.2.5, and unique nucleotide sequences were defined as clonotypes. MiTCR v1.1 was used to align the clonotypes against IMGT TRBV, TRBD and TRBJ reference segments. Analysis was restricted to V-J combinations with a frequency above 0.0001, which covered 99.2% of repertoires. The TCS score was defined as the ratio of F50 (clonal expansion) to E x V (chaos), calculated using BLOSUM62-based TCRdist between CDR3 peptides within each V-J. Welch's t-statistics and random forest reduced approximately 520 V-J features to about 12, which were used in a naive Bayes classifier (R e1071). Sample size was not statistically predetermined, and investigators were not blinded to group allocation. The paper reports TCR Vbeta CDR3 sequencing of over 120 peripheral blood samples: fewer than 50 ophthalmopathy, 70 to 85 hyperthyroidism and around 17 progressor patients.

The input for sequencing was peripheral blood mononuclear cells (PBMCs), taken at new diagnosis, from a patient treated with antithyroid drugs. The sequence links TRBV7-9 to TRBJ2-3; the D gene identity is not certain. The clonotype was recovered from a woman between 35 and 50 years old with Graves disease. Donor details come from another sample of the same person, matched by shared clones. The CDR3 protein: CASSHLTRAEQRDTQYF. The sequenced DNA: TGTGCCAGCAGCCACCTAACACGGGCGGAGCAACGGGATACGCAGTATTTT. With the rest looked up from the reference TRBV7-9 and TRBJ2-3 genes rather than sequenced, the full variable domain is DTGVSQNPRHKITKRGQNVTFRCDPISEHNRLYWYRQTLGQGPEFLTYFQNEAQLEKSRLLSDRFSAERPKGSFSTLEIQRTEQGDSAMYLCASSHLTRAEQRDTQYFGPGTRLTVL.